This is a list of T cell receptor beta chains from one sample in a study of persistence of HIV-infected CD4 T cells. Only in-frame clones appear in the TCRdb table, and some are missing; sequencing was by immunoSEQ multiplex PCR. The sample has more than 35,000 clones; roughly nine tenths are singletons. No antigen is known for these receptors. This specimen was CD4+ T cells sorted from PBMCs after roughly 17-hour stimulation, taken from a patient who received antiretroviral therapy. The receptor set was obtained from an adult man with HIV who was CMV-seropositive. Each CDR3 is given with its conserved first and last residue. The order of the fields is V gene, J gene, clone size, CDR3 protein. Size values are once, few and many counts, or a class for expanded clones, and some rows have none.

v_call: TRBV10-2
j_call: TRBJ2-2
clone_size: -
cdr3_aa: CASSVLGGELFF

v_call: TRBV29-1
j_call: TRBJ2-1
clone_size: -
cdr3_aa: CSVKVPPGINEQFF

v_call: TRBV7-9
j_call: TRBJ2-7
clone_size: -
cdr3_aa: CASSLAGAVHSATYEQYF

v_call: TRBV7-9
j_call: TRBJ2-7
clone_size: -
cdr3_aa: CASSGRDASSYEQYF

v_call: TRBV30
j_call: TRBJ1-4
clone_size: -
cdr3_aa: CAWTGWRNEKLFF

v_call: TRBV6-5
j_call: TRBJ1-5
clone_size: -
cdr3_aa: CASSTGMSNQPQHF

v_call: TRBV10-3
j_call: TRBJ1-2
clone_size: once
cdr3_aa: CAISDGGQSIYGYTF

v_call: TRBV6-4
j_call: TRBJ2-1
clone_size: -
cdr3_aa: CASSVSGGSYNEQFF

v_call: TRBV19
j_call: TRBJ2-3
clone_size: -
cdr3_aa: CASSIKGGRGGDTQYF

v_call: TRBV11-2
j_call: TRBJ1-1
clone_size: -
cdr3_aa: CASSFITGGNTEAFF

v_call: TRBV7-2
j_call: TRBJ1-2
clone_size: -
cdr3_aa: CASSRLSTGVNGYTF

v_call: TRBV6-1
j_call: TRBJ2-3
clone_size: -
cdr3_aa: CASSDRRQGLTDTQYF

v_call: TRBV6-4
j_call: TRBJ1-2
clone_size: -
cdr3_aa: CASSDLTGNYGYTF

v_call: TRBV5-1
j_call: TRBJ1-2
clone_size: -
cdr3_aa: CASSSGQVPGGYTF

v_call: TRBV7-8
j_call: TRBJ2-7
clone_size: -
cdr3_aa: CASSPQGTSYEQYF

v_call: TRBV5-1
j_call: TRBJ1-1
clone_size: -
cdr3_aa: CASTSRGSTEAFF

v_call: TRBV27
j_call: TRBJ2-7
clone_size: -
cdr3_aa: CASRSISLPPYEQYF

v_call: TRBV5-1
j_call: TRBJ1-4
clone_size: -
cdr3_aa: CASSSPGGAGEKLFF

v_call: TRBV19
j_call: TRBJ1-5
clone_size: -
cdr3_aa: CASQERERGYQPQHF

v_call: TRBV4-1
j_call: TRBJ1-3
clone_size: few
cdr3_aa: CASSQGGDRAGNTIYF

v_call: TRBV19
j_call: TRBJ2-7
clone_size: -
cdr3_aa: CASSIGTPSYEQYF

v_call: TRBV13
j_call: TRBJ2-5
clone_size: -
cdr3_aa: CASSSHRGTGQETQYF

v_call: TRBV7-8
j_call: TRBJ2-3
clone_size: -
cdr3_aa: CASSLAGGYTDTQYF

v_call: TRBV10-1
j_call: TRBJ2-7
clone_size: -
cdr3_aa: CASSAQPGGNEQYF

v_call: TRBV25-1
j_call: TRBJ2-3
clone_size: -
cdr3_aa: CASSGGISTDTQYF

v_call: TRBV16
j_call: TRBJ2-7
clone_size: once
cdr3_aa: CASSQPRTGGSYEQYF

v_call: TRBV6-2/TRBV6-3
j_call: TRBJ1-5
clone_size: -
cdr3_aa: CASSFVNQPQHF

v_call: TRBV6-2/TRBV6-3
j_call: TRBJ2-1
clone_size: -
cdr3_aa: CASSQLGNEQFF

v_call: TRBV28
j_call: TRBJ2-2
clone_size: -
cdr3_aa: CASRGGGPHTGELFF

v_call: TRBV28
j_call: TRBJ2-1
clone_size: -
cdr3_aa: CASSSPARGGRDEQFF

v_call: TRBV4-1
j_call: TRBJ2-1
clone_size: -
cdr3_aa: CASSQDGGTSGGGPQFF

v_call: TRBV6-4
j_call: TRBJ1-6
clone_size: -
cdr3_aa: CASSDRFPGTGETKNSPLHF

v_call: TRBV3-1/TRBV3-2
j_call: TRBJ1-3
clone_size: -
cdr3_aa: CASSQGDRIGSGNTIYF

v_call: TRBV7-9
j_call: TRBJ1-1
clone_size: few
cdr3_aa: CASSTGSLQAFF

v_call: TRBV6-5
j_call: TRBJ1-2
clone_size: -
cdr3_aa: CASHGTGYYGYTF

v_call: TRBV19
j_call: TRBJ2-7
clone_size: -
cdr3_aa: CASISRSYEQYF

v_call: TRBV5-1
j_call: TRBJ2-3
clone_size: once
cdr3_aa: CASSPTILSTDTQYF

v_call: TRBV6-4
j_call: TRBJ2-3
clone_size: -
cdr3_aa: CASSDSRLAERTDTQYF

v_call: TRBV28
j_call: TRBJ1-6
clone_size: -
cdr3_aa: CASSFQPSIYNSPLHF

v_call: TRBV19
j_call: TRBJ1-5
clone_size: -
cdr3_aa: CASRYRGRQPQHF

v_call: TRBV2
j_call: TRBJ2-3
clone_size: -
cdr3_aa: CASNPSATGPSTDTQYF

v_call: TRBV6-4
j_call: TRBJ2-1
clone_size: -
cdr3_aa: CASSEGAGNEQFF